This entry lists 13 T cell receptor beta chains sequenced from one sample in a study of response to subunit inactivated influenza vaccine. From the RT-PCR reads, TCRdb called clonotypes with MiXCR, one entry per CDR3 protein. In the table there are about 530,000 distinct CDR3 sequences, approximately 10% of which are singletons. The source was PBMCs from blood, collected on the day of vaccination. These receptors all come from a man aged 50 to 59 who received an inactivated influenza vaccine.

The CDR3, as DNA: TGTGCCAGCAGCTTAGGGGCCGGGACAGGGGTTATCTATGGCTACACCTTC. Its protein is CASSLGAGTGVIYGYTF. This sequence joins TRBV5-6 and TRBJ1-2, with TRBD1 identical over 10 bases. J lost 4 bases, V lost 2 bases, and 11 bases had no gene match. CDR1 and CDR2 from the germline V gene are SGHDT and YYEEEE. The CDR3 is 17 amino acids.

CDR3 loop: CSAPQGGRFFGEQYF. As DNA, the CDR3 is TGCAGTGCCCCCCAGGGCGGGAGGTTTTTCGGCGAGCAGTACTTC. The V and J genes are TRBV20-1 and TRBJ2-7; TRBD2 matches at 8 bases. Per the germline V gene, CDR1 is DFQATT and CDR2 is SNEGSKA (reference sequence). Trimming cost V 6 bases and J 6 bases; bases outside gene matches: 16. The CDR3 has 15 amino acids.

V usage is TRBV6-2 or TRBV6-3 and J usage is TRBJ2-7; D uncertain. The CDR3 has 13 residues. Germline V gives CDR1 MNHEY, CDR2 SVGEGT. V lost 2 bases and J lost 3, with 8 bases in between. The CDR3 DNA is TGTGCCAGCAGTTACGACTTCAGCTACGAGCAGTACTTC. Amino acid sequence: CASSYDFSYEQYF.

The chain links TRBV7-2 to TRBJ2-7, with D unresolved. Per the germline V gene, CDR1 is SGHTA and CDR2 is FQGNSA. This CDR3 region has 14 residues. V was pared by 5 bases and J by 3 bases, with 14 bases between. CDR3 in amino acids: CASSPRAIYYEQYF. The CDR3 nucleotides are TGTGCCAGCAGCCCCCGAGCGATCTACTACGAGCAGTACTTC. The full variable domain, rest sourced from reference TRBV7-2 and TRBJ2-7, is GAGVSQSPSNKVTEKGKDVELRCDPISGHTALYWYRQSLGQGLEFLIYFQGNSAPDKSGLPSDRFSAERTGGSVSTLTIQRTQQEDSAVYLCASSPRAIYYEQYFGPGTRLTVT.

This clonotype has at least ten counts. Here the CDR3 reads CSVEVGQVVSTNSYEQYF. As DNA, the CDR3 is TGCAGCGTTGAAGTGGGCCAGGTGGTCAGTACGAACTCCTACGAGCAGTACTTC. This chain links TRBV29-1 with TRBJ2-7; D is ambiguous. With 1 base removed from V and 0 bases from J, the gap between germline ends came to 22 bases. Germline CDR1 is SQVTM and CDR2 is ANQGSEA. The length of the CDR3 is 18 residues.

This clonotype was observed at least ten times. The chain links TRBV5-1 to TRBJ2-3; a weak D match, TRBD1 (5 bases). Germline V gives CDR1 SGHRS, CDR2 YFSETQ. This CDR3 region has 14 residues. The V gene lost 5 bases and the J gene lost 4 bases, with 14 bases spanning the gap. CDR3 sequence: CASRISGSADTQYF. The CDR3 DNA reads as TGCGCCAGCAGAATTTCAGGGTCGGCAGATACGCAGTATTTT.

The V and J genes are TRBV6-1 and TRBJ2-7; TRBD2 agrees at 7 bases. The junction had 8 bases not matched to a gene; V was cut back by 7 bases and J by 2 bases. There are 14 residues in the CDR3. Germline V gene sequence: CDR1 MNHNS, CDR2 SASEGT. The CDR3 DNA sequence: TGTGCCAGCATTGCTAGCGGAGCAGCCTACGAGCAGTACTTC. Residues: CASIASGAAYEQYF.

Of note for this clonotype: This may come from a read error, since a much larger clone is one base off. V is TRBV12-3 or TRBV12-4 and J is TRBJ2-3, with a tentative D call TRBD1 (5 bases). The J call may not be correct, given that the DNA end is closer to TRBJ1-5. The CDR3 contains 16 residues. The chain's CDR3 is CASSLGLAGVTDTQHF. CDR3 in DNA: TGTGCCAGCAGTTTGGGACTAGCGGGGGTAACAGATACGCAGCATTTT.

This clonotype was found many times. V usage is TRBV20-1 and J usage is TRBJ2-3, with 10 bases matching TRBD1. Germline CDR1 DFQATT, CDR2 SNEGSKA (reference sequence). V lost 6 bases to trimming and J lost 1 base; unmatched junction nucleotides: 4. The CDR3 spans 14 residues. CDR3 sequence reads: CSAPGTGGTDTQYF. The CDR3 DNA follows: TGCAGTGCCCCTGGGACAGGGGGCACAGATACGCAGTATTTT.

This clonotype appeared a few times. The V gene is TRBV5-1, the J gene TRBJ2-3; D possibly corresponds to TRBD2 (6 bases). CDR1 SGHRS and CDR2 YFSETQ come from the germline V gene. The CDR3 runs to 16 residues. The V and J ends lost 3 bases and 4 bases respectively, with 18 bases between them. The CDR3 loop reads CASSSRASSVPDTQYF. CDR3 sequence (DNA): TGCGCCAGCAGCTCCCGGGCCTCTAGCGTTCCAGATACGCAGTATTTT.

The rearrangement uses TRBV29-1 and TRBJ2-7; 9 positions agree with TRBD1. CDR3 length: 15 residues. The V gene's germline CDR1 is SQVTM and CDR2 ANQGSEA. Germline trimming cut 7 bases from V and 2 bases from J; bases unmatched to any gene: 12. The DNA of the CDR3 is TGCAGCGATGGAGCCCACAGGGGGCCAGCCTACGAGCAGTACTTC. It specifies CSDGAHRGPAYEQYF.

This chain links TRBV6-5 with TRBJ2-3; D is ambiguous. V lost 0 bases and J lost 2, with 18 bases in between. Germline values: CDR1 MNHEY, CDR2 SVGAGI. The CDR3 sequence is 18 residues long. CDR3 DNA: TGTGCCAGCAGTTACTCCGAACCTAGATACCTTGACACAGATACGCAGTATTTT. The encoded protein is CASSYSEPRYLDTDTQYF.

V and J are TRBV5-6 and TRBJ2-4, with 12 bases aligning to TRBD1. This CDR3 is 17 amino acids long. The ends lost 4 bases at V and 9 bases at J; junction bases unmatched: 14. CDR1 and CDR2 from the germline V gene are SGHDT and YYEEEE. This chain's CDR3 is CASSALPGQGATGIQYF. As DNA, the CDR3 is TGTGCCAGCAGCGCGTTACCGGGACAGGGGGCGACGGGCATTCAGTACTTC.